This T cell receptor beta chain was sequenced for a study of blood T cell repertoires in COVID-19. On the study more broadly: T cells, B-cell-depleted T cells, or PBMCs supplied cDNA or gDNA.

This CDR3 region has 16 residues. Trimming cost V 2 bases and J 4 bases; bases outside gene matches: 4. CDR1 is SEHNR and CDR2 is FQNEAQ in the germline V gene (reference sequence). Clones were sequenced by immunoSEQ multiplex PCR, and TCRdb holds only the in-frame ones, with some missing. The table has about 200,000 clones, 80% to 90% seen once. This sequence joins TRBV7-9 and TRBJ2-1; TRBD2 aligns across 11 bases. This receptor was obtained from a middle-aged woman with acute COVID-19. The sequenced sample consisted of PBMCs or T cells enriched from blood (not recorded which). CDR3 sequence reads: CASSLTGTSGYNEQFF. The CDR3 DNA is TGTGCCAGCAGCTTAACCGGGACTAGCGGTTACAATGAGCAGTTCTTC.